The 13 T cell receptor beta chains below come from one sample, sequenced in a study of long-term antiretroviral therapy in people with HIV. They ran version v3.0 of the immunoSEQ assay at survey level. Data came from immunoSEQ multiplex PCR; TCRdb stores just in-frame clones and leaves some out. The repertoire has roughly 28,000 clones, roughly 86% of them found once; the top ten carry around 5.2%. Sample: unsorted PBMCs, taken just over 2.6 years after starting antiretroviral therapy. The source is a man aged 35-49 years with HIV.

This chain uses TRBV19 with TRBJ1-1; no clear D gene. The V and J ends lost 7 bases and 1 base respectively, with 10 bases between them. Per the germline V gene, CDR1 is LNHDA and CDR2 is SQIVND (reference sequence). The CDR3 is 13 residues long. CDR3 loop: CASTRTANTEAFF. DNA of the CDR3: TGTGCCAGTACTAGGACCGCGAACACTGAAGCTTTCTTT. Full variable domain (outside the CDR3, taken from reference TRBV19 and TRBJ1-1): DGGITQSPKYLFRKEGQNVTLSCEQNLNHDAMYWYRQDPGQGLRLIYYSQIVNDFQKGDIAEGYSVSREKKESFPLTVTSAQKNPTAFYLCASTRTANTEAFFGQGTRLTVV.

The chain combines TRBV7-3 with TRBJ2-1; 10 nucleotides line up with TRBD2. The V gene's germline CDR1 is SGHTA and CDR2 FQGTGA. V lost 2 bases, J lost 4 bases, and 2 bases stayed unmatched. The length of the CDR3 is 15 residues. The CDR3 loop is CASSLPSGGYNEQFF. The DNA for the CDR3 is TGTGCCAGCAGCTTACCTAGCGGGGGATACAATGAGCAGTTCTTC.

The V and J genes are TRBV6-1 and TRBJ2-2; D is tentatively TRBD1 or TRBD2 (5 bases each). This CDR3 has 16 residues. The V and J ends lost 2 bases and 3 bases respectively, with 13 bases between them. The germline V gene has CDR1 MNHNS and CDR2 SASEGT. CDR3 sequence: CASSERWVGDTGELFF. The CDR3 bases are TGTGCCAGCAGTGAACGTTGGGTGGGGGACACCGGGGAGCTGTTTTTT.

This chain connects TRBV9 to TRBJ2-7; 12 nucleotides agree with TRBD1. Germline V lookup: CDR1 SGDLS, CDR2 YYNGEE. The trim removed 0 bases at V and 4 bases at J, leaving 5 bases unmatched. The length of the CDR3 is 16 residues. This CDR3 reads CASSVGGTGGSYEQYF. The DNA of the CDR3 is TGTGCCAGCAGCGTAGGGGGGACAGGGGGCAGTTACGAGCAGTACTTC.

About this clone: At one end, the junction sequence differs from germline, possibly due to a read error. The CDR3 DNA reads TGTGCCAGCAGCTTAGCCCGGGGGGGCCCAGGGATCTTT. Translating gives CASSLARGGPGIF. The J gene is TRBJ1-1, the V gene TRBV11-2, with D perhaps matching TRBD1 (6 bases). The CDR3 extends over 13 amino acids. Germline V gene lookup returns CDR1 SGHAT and CDR2 FQNNGV.

The chain couples TRBV11-3 to TRBJ2-5; perhaps TRBD1 as D (6 bases). This CDR3 is 15 amino acids long. The V end lost 1 base, the J end lost 4 bases, and 13 bases lay between the germline ends. Germline assignment: CDR1 SGHNT and CDR2 YENEEA. The CDR3 sequence is CASSLASGAGETQYF. CDR3 DNA: TGTGCCAGCAGCTTAGCCTCAGGGGCAGGAGAGACCCAGTACTTC.

This clone was seen more than once but under ten times. CDR3 sequence reads: CASSSTKTGNTIYF. CDR3 sequence (DNA): TGTGCCAGCAGCAGCACCAAGACTGGAAACACCATATATTTT. This sequence joins TRBV6-5 and TRBJ1-3; D is ambiguous. Germline V CDR1 and CDR2: MNHEY, SVGAGI. V dropped 6 bases and J dropped 2 bases, with 11 bases sitting between them. The CDR3 contains 14 residues.

This sequence joins TRBV19 and TRBJ2-3, with a possible D match to TRBD2 (5 bases). The CDR3 is made up of 16 amino acids. V was shortened by 5 bases and J by 4 bases, with 19 bases between the two germline ends. Germline CDR1 is LNHDA and CDR2 is SQIVND (reference sequence). In nucleotides, the CDR3 is TGTGCCAGTAGTTATAGTGGGTCGGGATACCCAGATACGCAGTATTTT. It translates to CASSYSGSGYPDTQYF.

This chain uses TRBV5-1 with TRBJ1-4; D is uncertain. Trimming took 0 bases from V and 7 from J, leaving 13 bases between them. The CDR3 has 15 residues. CDR1 and CDR2 from the germline V gene are SGHRS and YFSETQ. This CDR3 is CASSLAGGQTEKLFF. The CDR3 DNA is TGCGCCAGCAGCTTGGCTGGAGGGCAAACTGAAAAACTGTTTTTT. Drawing the rest from reference TRBV5-1 and TRBJ1-4, the complete variable domain is KAGVTQTPRYLIKTRGQQVTLSCSPISGHRSVSWYQQTPGQGLQFLFEYFSETQRNKGNFPGRFSGRQFSNSRSEMNVSTLELGDSALYLCASSLAGGQTEKLFFGSGTQLSVL.

The V and J genes are TRBV15 and TRBJ1-2; D gene ambiguous. Trimming removed 3 bases from V and 4 bases from J, with 9 bases in between. This CDR3 is built from 13 residues. CDR1 is LNHNV, CDR2 YYDKDF, per germline (reference sequence). The CDR3 loop is CATSSGSSYGYTF. CDR3 in DNA: TGTGCCACCAGCAGTGGGTCAAGCTATGGCTACACCTTC.

This chain links TRBV6-1 with TRBJ2-5; D is possibly TRBD1 (6 bases). There are 12 residues in the CDR3. The V gene's germline CDR1 is MNHNS and CDR2 SASEGT. The V end lost 11 bases, the J end lost 4 bases, and 14 bases lay between the germline ends. This CDR3 reads CAFGGRGETQYF. CDR3 bases: TGTGCCTTTGGGGGCAGGGGAGAGACCCAGTACTTC.

This clone appeared once. This chain links TRBV19 with TRBJ1-2; no clear D gene. Trimming took 1 base from V and 1 from J, leaving 13 bases between them. The germline CDR1 and CDR2 sequences are LNHDA and SQIVND (reference sequence). The CDR3 has 16 amino acids. CDR3 sequence reads: CASSIVDTRINYGYTF. For the CDR3, the DNA is TGTGCCAGTAGTATAGTCGACACTCGGATTAACTATGGCTACACCTTC.

This chain connects TRBV10-2 to TRBJ2-5, with TRBD2 matching over 9 bases. The V gene's germline CDR1 is WSHSY and CDR2 SAAADI. Germline trimming cut 8 bases from V and 4 bases from J; bases unmatched to any gene: 11. The CDR3 has 15 residues. This chain's CDR3 is CASVAGGTSGETQYF. The CDR3, as DNA: TGCGCCAGCGTGGCGGGGGGGACCTCCGGAGAGACCCAGTACTTC.